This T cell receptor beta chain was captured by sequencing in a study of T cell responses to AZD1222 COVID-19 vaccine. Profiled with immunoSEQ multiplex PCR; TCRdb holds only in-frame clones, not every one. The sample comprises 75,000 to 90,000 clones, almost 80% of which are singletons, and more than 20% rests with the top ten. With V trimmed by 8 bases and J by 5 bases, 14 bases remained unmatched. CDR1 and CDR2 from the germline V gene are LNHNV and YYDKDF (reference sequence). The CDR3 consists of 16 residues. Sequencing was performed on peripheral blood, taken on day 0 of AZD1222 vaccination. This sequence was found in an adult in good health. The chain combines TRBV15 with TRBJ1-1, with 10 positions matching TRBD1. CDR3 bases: TGTGCCACCTGGGCTGGACAGGGGGACGAGGGGACTGAAGCTTTCTTT. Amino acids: CATWAGQGDEGTEAFF.